The T cell receptor beta chain described here comes from a study of radiation and T cells in renal cell carcinoma. About the research overall: Nephrectomy followed 15 Gy stereotactic body radiation by 4 weeks. General observations from the study: From baseline, blood top tumor clonotypes peaked at 2 weeks post-radiation.

Noted time point: baseline pretreatment blood. Treatment denoted: 15 Gy SBRT to primary tumor, nephrectomy 4 weeks later. Blood was sampled at baseline, 2 weeks and 4 weeks after SBRT. The tumor was a clear cell renal cell carcinoma. The table lists this clone with a count of one. Its specificity is unknown. Repertoires were generated with immunoSEQ multiplex PCR, while TCRdb's copy carries only in-frame clones and drops some. The sample lists around 46,000 clones, 83% occurring once. This CDR3 spans 14 amino acids. Germline V CDR1 and CDR2: KGHSH, LQKENI. The ends were cut back, 2 bases at V and 6 bases at J, with 14 bases in the middle.

The sequence was obtained from a woman aged 70-85 years with renal cell carcinoma. The sequencing used blood, collected from a patient whose treatment included radiotherapy and nephrectomy. The chain links TRBV18 to TRBJ2-7; a possible D gene is TRBD2 (5 bases). CDR3 nucleotides: TGTGCCAGCTCACCAGACTCGGGGTCGAGCGAGCAGTACTTC. Its protein is CASSPDSGSSEQYF.